One and the same sample provided the 28 T cell receptor beta chains below, sequenced in a study of neurological immune-mediated disorders. TCRdb itself ran the 5' RACE reads through MiXCR, one entry per CDR3 protein. The repertoire has 15,000 to 20,000 distinct CDR3 sequences, around 7.6% of them found once; the top ten carry about a sixth. Input material: CD8+ T cells from blood. Source of these receptors: a woman aged 25 to 39 with HTLV-1-associated myelopathy (HAM/TSP).

This clonotype was seen ten or more times. The DNA for the CDR3 is TGCGCCAGCAGCTACAACAAGGGTGGTGAGCAGTTCTTC. Residues: CASSYNKGGEQFF. This chain connects TRBV5-1 to TRBJ2-1; no clear D. The CDR3 runs to 13 residues. The V gene lost 3 bases and the J gene lost 9 bases, with 13 bases spanning the gap. Germline V gene lookup returns CDR1 SGHRS and CDR2 YFSETQ.

This clonotype was seen ten or more times. This chain connects TRBV29-1 to TRBJ2-2; D is unclear. CDR1 SQVTM and CDR2 ANQGSEA come from the germline V gene. With 4 bases removed from V and 1 base from J, the gap between germline ends came to 13 bases. This CDR3 comprises 15 residues. The CDR3 region is CSVVNTGRNTGELFF. As DNA, the CDR3 is TGCAGCGTTGTAAATACGGGTCGGAACACCGGGGAGCTGTTTTTT.

This clonotype has ten or more counts. The chain has TRBV10-2 and TRBJ1-2; D is possibly TRBD1 (5 bases). Germline assignment: CDR1 WSHSY and CDR2 SAAADI. The CDR3 runs to 16 residues. Between the trimmed V and J ends, which lost 0 bases and 8 bases, there was a span of 19 bases. CDR3 loop: CASSESLGTAVDGYTF. The CDR3, as DNA: TGCGCCAGCAGTGAGTCGTTAGGGACGGCGGTCGACGGCTACACCTTC.

Ten or more counts support this clonotype. The rearrangement joins TRBV5-1 to TRBJ1-6; D gene ambiguous. The V end was cut by 0 bases, the J end by 8 bases, with 12 bases between. Germline-derived CDR1 and CDR2 are SGHRS and YFSETQ. CDR3 size: 15 residues. The CDR3, as DNA: TGCGCCAGCAGCTTGGAGGCGGAGTGGGATTCACCCCTCCACTTT. Translated, it gives CASSLEAEWDSPLHF. Full variable domain (outside the CDR3, taken from reference TRBV5-1 and TRBJ1-6): KAGVTQTPRYLIKTRGQQVTLSCSPISGHRSVSWYQQTPGQGLQFLFEYFSETQRNKGNFPGRFSGRQFSNSRSEMNVSTLELGDSALYLCASSLEAEWDSPLHFGNGTRLTVT.

This clonotype came up many times. The chain carries TRBV11-2 and TRBJ1-2; D ambiguous. This CDR3 comprises 12 residues. Germline loops: CDR1 SGHAT, CDR2 FQNNGV. V dropped 8 bases and J dropped 7 bases, with 14 bases sitting between them. CDR3 region: CASSRSTLGYTF. In nucleotides, the CDR3 is TGTGCCAGCTCGCGATCGACCCTTGGCTACACCTTC.

This clonotype was counted at least ten times. A read error may account for a junction end that differs from germline. This rearrangement joins TRBV6-5 to TRBJ2-7; D may be TRBD1 or TRBD2 (5 bases each). Germline values: CDR1 MNHEY, CDR2 SVGAGI. The length of the CDR3 is 12 residues. The CDR3 region is CASSPYRGPRSF. The CDR3, as DNA: TGTGCCAGCAGTCCCTACCGGGGCCCACGCTCTTTC.

This clonotype occurred many times. CDR3 nucleotides: TGTGCCAGCAGCTTAGCAGGAGGACAGCCCACAGATACGCAGTATTTT. Its protein product is CASSLAGGQPTDTQYF. This chain uses TRBV7-6 with TRBJ2-3; TRBD1 might be the D (6 bases). CDR3 length: 16 residues. Deletions cut 0 bases from V and 2 bases from J, with 12 bases between. Germline CDR1 SGHVS, CDR2 FNYEAQ.

This clonotype showed up many times. The rearrangement links TRBV12-3 or TRBV12-4 to TRBJ2-1, with a possible D match to TRBD2 (5 bases). V was trimmed by 2 bases and J by 9 bases, leaving 17 bases between them. This CDR3 contains 15 residues. CDR3 residues: CASSLLASLAGEQFF. As DNA, the CDR3 is TGTGCCAGCAGTTTACTGGCTAGTCTGGCGGGTGAGCAGTTCTTC.

By frequency in the sample, this clonotype is medium-sized. This rearrangement joins TRBV5-1 to TRBJ1-2; the D is unclear. CDR1 and CDR2 from the germline V gene are SGHRS and YFSETQ. The CDR3 runs 13 residues. Trimming pared 0 bases from V and 6 bases from J, leaving 9 bases between. CDR3 coding DNA: TGCGCCAGCAGCTTGGAAGAAACCCATGGCTACACCTTC. Amino acid sequence: CASSLEETHGYTF.

This clonotype was detected many times. This sequence joins TRBV5-5 and TRBJ1-2; 7 bases line up with TRBD1. V was pared by 6 bases and J by 4 bases, with 9 bases of the junction left unmatched. CDR1 is SGHKS and CDR2 is YYEKEE in the germline V gene (reference sequence). The CDR3 runs 14 residues. The CDR3 sequence: CASTLGDSPYGYTF. CDR3 DNA: TGTGCCAGCACCTTAGGGGACAGCCCCTATGGCTACACCTTC.

This clonotype has at least ten counts. The chain combines TRBV5-1 with TRBJ1-1; perhaps TRBD1 as D (5 bases). In germline, CDR1 is SGHRS, CDR2 YFSETQ. The CDR3 totals 15 residues. V was cut by 5 bases and J by 7 bases, with 21 bases left in between. The CDR3 sequence: CASRLNGGRKDEAFF. CDR3 in DNA: TGCGCCAGCAGGTTAAATGGGGGGAGAAAGGATGAAGCTTTCTTT.

This clonotype was seen at least ten times. V and J are TRBV6-1 and TRBJ1-2; 7 nucleotides match TRBD1. V gave up 3 bases and J gave up 0 bases; unmatched junction bases: 7. Germline CDR1 reads MNHNS; CDR2 reads SASEGT. CDR3 length: 16 amino acids. CDR3 amino acids: CASSDRTGNANYGYTF. The CDR3, as DNA: TGTGCCAGCAGTGACCGGACAGGCAACGCTAACTATGGCTACACCTTC.

This clonotype was seen at least ten times. The rearrangement uses TRBV11-2 and TRBJ2-5, with D uncertain. From germline, CDR1 is SGHAT and CDR2 FQNNGV. The V end was cut by 7 bases, the J end by 3 bases, with 21 bases between. This CDR3 region has 16 residues. CDR3 in DNA: TGTGCCAGCACCACATTCGACGGCGATACTAAAGAGACCCAGTACTTC. This sequence encodes CASTTFDGDTKETQYF.

This clonotype was detected many times. The V gene is TRBV20-1, the J gene TRBJ2-7, with TRBD2 identical over 10 bases. The CDR3 length is 18 residues. Germline CDR1 reads DFQATT; CDR2 reads SNEGSKA (reference sequence). V shed 3 bases, J shed 4 bases, and the junction held 18 bases outside the gene matches. The CDR3 DNA reads TGCAGTGCTAGTCCCCCCCCGTCATCTAGCGGGGGACTTTACGAGCAGTACTTC. Protein sequence: CSASPPPSSSGGLYEQYF.

This clonotype was observed at least ten times. The genes are TRBV3-1 and TRBJ2-1; D call uncertain. CDR3 length: 15 amino acids. V was pared by 0 bases and J by 5 bases, with 11 bases between. Germline assignment: CDR1 LGHDT and CDR2 YNNKEL (reference sequence). In DNA form, the CDR3 reads TGTGCCAGCAGCCAAGAAGTAAGGCGGAACAATGAGCAGTTCTTC. Translation: CASSQEVRRNNEQFF.

This clonotype was counted many times. This chain connects TRBV9 to TRBJ2-2; 13 nucleotides align to TRBD2. The CDR3 length is 17 residues. CDR1 and CDR2 from the germline V gene are SGDLS and YYNGEE. Trimming removed 3 bases from V and 5 bases from J; junction bases left unmatched: 7. The CDR3 protein is CASSGEGTSGVTGELFF. The CDR3, as DNA: TGTGCCAGCAGCGGGGAAGGGACTAGCGGGGTGACCGGGGAGCTGTTTTTT. Filled out from reference TRBV9 and TRBJ2-2, the complete variable domain reads DSGVTQTPKHLITATGQRVTLRCSPRSGDLSVYWYQQSLDQGLQFLIQYYNGEERAKGNILERFSAQQFPDLHSELNLSSLELGDSALYFCASSGEGTSGVTGELFFGEGSRLTVL.

This chain joins TRBV11-2 and TRBJ2-1; tentatively, D is TRBD1 (8 bases). Trimming removed 8 bases at V and 4 bases at J, with 24 bases between. CDR3 size: 17 residues. Germline V gene sequence: CDR1 SGHAT, CDR2 FQNNGV. This CDR3 is CASDKQGGNRGYNEQFF. Written as DNA, the CDR3 is TGTGCCAGCGACAAACAGGGGGGGAATAGGGGTTACAATGAGCAGTTCTTC.

This clonotype was counted many times. The chain has TRBV20-1 and TRBJ1-2; no firm D call. V gave up 0 bases and J gave up 4 bases, with 12 bases separating them. Germline CDR1 and CDR2: DFQATT and SNEGSKA (reference sequence). The CDR3 has 14 residues. CDR3 in amino acids: CSARDKGPLYGYTF. CDR3 in DNA: TGCAGTGCTAGAGATAAGGGTCCTCTCTATGGCTACACCTTC.

This clonotype was detected many times. The CDR3 region has the DNA TGTGCCAGCAGCGGAAGTGCAAGGGGCACTGAAGCTTTCTTT. It specifies CASSGSARGTEAFF. V gene TRBV5-5 combines with J gene TRBJ1-1; weak D call: TRBD1 (5 bases). The CDR3 runs to 14 residues. Per germline, CDR1 SGHKS and CDR2 YYEKEE (reference sequence). Trimming took off 4 bases at V and 4 bases at J, with 14 bases between the two ends.

There are many counts of this clonotype. This chain links TRBV15 with TRBJ1-3; D gene ambiguous. CDR3 length: 14 residues. The ends were cut back, 3 bases at V and 9 bases at J, with 15 bases in the middle. Germline CDR1 and CDR2: LNHNV and YYDKDF (reference sequence). CDR3 DNA sequence: TGTGCCACCAGCAGCCGTGGATCCCCACTCACCATATATTTT. Translated: CATSSRGSPLTIYF.

This clonotype was seen many times. The rearrangement links TRBV20-1 to TRBJ2-7; 7 bases are a match to TRBD1. CDR1 is DFQATT, CDR2 SNEGSKA, per germline (reference sequence). The CDR3 runs to 15 residues. V gave up 0 bases and J gave up 5 bases; unmatched junction bases: 10. CDR3 DNA sequence: TGCAGTGCTAGAGATCCCCAGGGGGTACGTCACGAGCAGTACTTC. Its protein product is CSARDPQGVRHEQYF.

V is TRBV7-9 and J is TRBJ2-1; D is uncertain. Trimming cost V 4 bases and J 0 bases, with 16 bases left between them. Germline V gene sequence: CDR1 SEHNR, CDR2 FQNEAQ (reference sequence). The CDR3 sequence is 17 residues long. The CDR3 DNA reads as TGTGCCAGCAGCTCACCTACCCCAGTAGCCTCCTACAATGAGCAGTTCTTC. Translating gives CASSSPTPVASYNEQFF.

This clonotype is labeled as medium-sized. The chain recombines TRBV2 with TRBJ2-1, with 12 bases aligning to TRBD2. Trimming at V came to 0 bases and at J to 5 bases, leaving 8 bases not matched to a gene. Germline CDR1 is SNHLY and CDR2 is FYNNEI. The CDR3 loop spans 18 amino acids. DNA for the CDR3: TGTGCCAGCAGTGAAGCATGGCTAGCGGGGGGGCAAGACAATGAGCAGTTCTTC. Translation: CASSEAWLAGGQDNEQFF.

This clonotype is medium-sized within its sample. V gene TRBV2 combines with J gene TRBJ2-3, with TRBD2 matching over 8 bases. CDR1 and CDR2 (germline): SNHLY, FYNNEI. The trim removed 1 base at V and 2 bases at J, leaving 2 bases unmatched. This CDR3 comprises 15 residues. CDR3 in DNA: TGTGCCAGCAGTGAAGAAGCGGGGGTCACAGATACGCAGTATTTT. Amino acid sequence: CASSEEAGVTDTQYF.

This clonotype was counted many times. V and J are TRBV4-1 and TRBJ2-1, with D possibly called TRBD1 or TRBD2 (5 bases each). V was clipped by 3 bases and J by 1 base, with 13 bases between them. This CDR3 contains 16 residues. Per germline, CDR1 MGHRA and CDR2 YSYEKL. The CDR3 nucleotides are TGCGCCAGCAGCCAGCTTAGGGGCGGGTCCTACAATGAGCAGTTCTTC. Encoded protein: CASSQLRGGSYNEQFF.

This clonotype was observed at least ten times. This rearrangement joins TRBV6-4 to TRBJ2-1; 8 positions agree with TRBD2. This CDR3 is built from 15 residues. Per the germline V gene, CDR1 is MRHNA and CDR2 is SNTAGT. V was clipped by 0 bases and J by 7 bases; unmatched bases: 5. The CDR3 region has the DNA TGTGCCAGCAGTGACTCGTCCAGCGGGGGAAATGAGCAGTTCTTC. Protein product: CASSDSSSGGNEQFF.

This clonotype has ten or more counts. V gene TRBV29-1 combines with J gene TRBJ1-1; a possible D gene is TRBD1 (5 bases). The CDR3 contains 14 residues. Germline V gives CDR1 SQVTM, CDR2 ANQGSEA. V shed 3 bases and J shed 1 base, with 12 bases lying between them. The CDR3 loop reads CSVDPHDRNTEAFF. CDR3 sequence (DNA): TGCAGCGTTGACCCCCACGACAGGAACACTGAAGCTTTCTTT.

This clonotype was seen repeatedly, ten times or more. The chain is built from TRBV27 and TRBJ2-1, with 7 bases lining up with TRBD1. The V and J ends lost 3 bases and 4 bases, in that order; junction bases with no gene match: 3. The CDR3 covers 14 residues. Germline CDR1 MNHEY, CDR2 SMNVEV (reference sequence). The CDR3 here is CASSFQGVYNEQFF. CDR3 DNA sequence: TGTGCCAGCAGTTTCCAGGGGGTATACAATGAGCAGTTCTTC.